This entry describes one TCR beta chain. Its target is not known. This CDR3 has 11 amino acids. Per the germline V gene, CDR1 is DFQATT and CDR2 is SNEGSKA (reference sequence). V was shortened by 3 bases and J by 15 bases, with 12 bases between the two germline ends. Clones were read by immunoSEQ multiplex PCR, and TCRdb kept only the in-frame ones, dropping some. The sample yields about 81,000 clones, around 90% seen once. This sample is drawn from a study of T cell responses to AZD1222 COVID-19 vaccine. Broader study findings: Receipt of two AZD1222 doses was followed by a rise in Spike-specific TCR breadth and depth.

The chain joins TRBV20-1 to TRBJ1-6, with TRBD1 as a possible D gene (5 bases). The starting material was peripheral blood, obtained 28 days after the second AZD1222 dose. This TCR was sampled from an adult who received the AZD1222 COVID-19 vaccine. CDR3 loop: CSASRGADLHF. CDR3 DNA sequence: TGCAGTGCTAGTCGAGGGGCGGACCTCCACTTT.